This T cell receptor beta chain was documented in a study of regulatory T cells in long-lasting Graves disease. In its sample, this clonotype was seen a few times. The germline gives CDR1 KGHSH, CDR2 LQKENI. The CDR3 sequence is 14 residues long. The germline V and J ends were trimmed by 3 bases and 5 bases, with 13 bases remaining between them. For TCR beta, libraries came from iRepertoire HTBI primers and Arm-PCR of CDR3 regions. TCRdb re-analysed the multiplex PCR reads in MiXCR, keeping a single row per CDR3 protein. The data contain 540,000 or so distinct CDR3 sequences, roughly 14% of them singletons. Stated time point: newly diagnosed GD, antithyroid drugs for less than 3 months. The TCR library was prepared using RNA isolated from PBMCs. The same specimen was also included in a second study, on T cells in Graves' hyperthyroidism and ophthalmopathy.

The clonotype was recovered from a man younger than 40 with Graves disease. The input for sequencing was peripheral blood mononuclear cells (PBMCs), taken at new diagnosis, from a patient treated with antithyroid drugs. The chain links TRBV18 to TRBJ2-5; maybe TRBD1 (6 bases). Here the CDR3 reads CASSPAGDRETQYF. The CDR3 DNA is TGTGCCAGCTCACCGGCAGGGGATCGGGAGACCCAGTACTTC.